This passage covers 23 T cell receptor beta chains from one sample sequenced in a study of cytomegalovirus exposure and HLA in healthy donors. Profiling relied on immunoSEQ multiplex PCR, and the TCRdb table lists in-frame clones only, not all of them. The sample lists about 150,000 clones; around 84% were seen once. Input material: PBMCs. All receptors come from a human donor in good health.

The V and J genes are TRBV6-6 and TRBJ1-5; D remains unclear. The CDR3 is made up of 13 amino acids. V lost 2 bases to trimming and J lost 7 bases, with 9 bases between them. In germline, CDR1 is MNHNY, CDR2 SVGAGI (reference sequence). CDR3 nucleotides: TGTGCCAGCAGTTACACGGGGAACCAGCCCCAGCATTTT. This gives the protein CASSYTGNQPQHF.

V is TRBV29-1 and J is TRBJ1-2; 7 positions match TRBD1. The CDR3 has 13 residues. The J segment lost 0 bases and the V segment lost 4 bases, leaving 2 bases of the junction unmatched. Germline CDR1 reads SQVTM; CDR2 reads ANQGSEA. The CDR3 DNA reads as TGCAGCGTTGGGGACAGTTCTAACTATGGCTACACCTTC. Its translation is CSVGDSSNYGYTF.

The CDR3 DNA reads TGTGCCTGGAGTGACCCAGGACAGGTCCTGGGTGGCTACACCTTC. As protein: CAWSDPGQVLGGYTF. J is TRBJ1-2 and V is TRBV30, with 7 positions matching TRBD1. The CDR3 is made up of 15 amino acids. CDR1 and CDR2 (germline): GTSNPN, SVGIG (reference sequence). V was pared by 1 base and J by 7 bases, with 12 bases of the junction left unmatched.

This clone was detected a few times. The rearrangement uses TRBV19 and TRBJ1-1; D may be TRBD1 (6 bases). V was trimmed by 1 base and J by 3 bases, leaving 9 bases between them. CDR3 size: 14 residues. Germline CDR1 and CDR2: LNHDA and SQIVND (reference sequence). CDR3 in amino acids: CASSIAAGDTEAFF. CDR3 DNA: TGTGCCAGTAGTATAGCCGCAGGGGACACTGAAGCTTTCTTT.

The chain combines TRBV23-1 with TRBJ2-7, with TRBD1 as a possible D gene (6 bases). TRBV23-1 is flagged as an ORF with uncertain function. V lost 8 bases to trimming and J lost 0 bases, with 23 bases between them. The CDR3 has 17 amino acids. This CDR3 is CASLPGHRRKSSYEQYF. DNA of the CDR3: TGCGCCAGCCTTCCGGGACATCGTCGAAAAAGCTCCTACGAGCAGTACTTC.

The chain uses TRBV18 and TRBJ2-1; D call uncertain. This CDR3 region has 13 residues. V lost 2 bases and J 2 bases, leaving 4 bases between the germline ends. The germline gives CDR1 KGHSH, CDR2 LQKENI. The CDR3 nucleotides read TGTGCCAGCTCACCAGGGCCCTACAATGAGCAGTTCTTC. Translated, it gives CASSPGPYNEQFF. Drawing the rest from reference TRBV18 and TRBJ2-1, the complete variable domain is NAGVMQNPRHLVRRRGQEARLRCSPMKGHSHVYWYRQLPEEGLKFMVYLQKENIIDESGMPKERFSAEFPKEGPSILRIQQVVRGDSAAYFCASSPGPYNEQFFGPGTRLTVL.

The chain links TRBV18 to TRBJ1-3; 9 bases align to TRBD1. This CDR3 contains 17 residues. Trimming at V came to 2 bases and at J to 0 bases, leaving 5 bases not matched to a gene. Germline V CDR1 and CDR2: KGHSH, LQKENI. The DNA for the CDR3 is TGTGCCAGCTCACCAGGACAGGGGCCTTCCTCTGGAAACACCATATATTTT. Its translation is CASSPGQGPSSGNTIYF.

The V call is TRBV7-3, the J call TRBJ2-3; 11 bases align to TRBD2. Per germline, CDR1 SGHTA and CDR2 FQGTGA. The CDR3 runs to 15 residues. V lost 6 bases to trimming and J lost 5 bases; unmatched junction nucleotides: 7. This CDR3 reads CASSRLAGLRDTQYF. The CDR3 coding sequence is TGTGCCAGCAGTCGACTAGCGGGGTTGAGAGATACGCAGTATTTT.

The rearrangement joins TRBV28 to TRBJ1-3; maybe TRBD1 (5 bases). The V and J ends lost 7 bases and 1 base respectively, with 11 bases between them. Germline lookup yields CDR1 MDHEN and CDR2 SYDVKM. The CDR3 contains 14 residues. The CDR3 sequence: CASKGAASGNTIYF. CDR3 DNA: TGTGCCAGCAAAGGGGCAGCTTCTGGAAACACCATATATTTT.

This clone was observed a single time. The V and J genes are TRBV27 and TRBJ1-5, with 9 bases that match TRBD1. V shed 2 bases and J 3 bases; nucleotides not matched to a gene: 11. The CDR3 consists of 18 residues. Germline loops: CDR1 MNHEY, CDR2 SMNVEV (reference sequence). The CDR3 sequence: CASSLKKGTGLPNQPQHF. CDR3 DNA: TGTGCCAGCAGTTTAAAGAAGGGGACAGGGCTGCCCAATCAGCCCCAGCATTTT.

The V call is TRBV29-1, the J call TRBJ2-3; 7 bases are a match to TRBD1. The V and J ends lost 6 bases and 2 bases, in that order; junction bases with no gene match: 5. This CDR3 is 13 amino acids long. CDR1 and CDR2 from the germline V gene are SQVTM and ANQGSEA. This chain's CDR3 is CSVRGTFTDTQYF. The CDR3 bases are TGCAGCGTCAGGGGGACATTCACAGATACGCAGTATTTT.

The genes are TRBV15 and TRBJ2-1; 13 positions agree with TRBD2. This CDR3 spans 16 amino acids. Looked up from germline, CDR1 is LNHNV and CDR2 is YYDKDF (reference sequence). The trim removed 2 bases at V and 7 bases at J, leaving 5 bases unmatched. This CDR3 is CATSRKLAGGPNEQFF. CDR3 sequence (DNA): TGTGCCACCAGCAGAAAACTAGCGGGAGGGCCGAATGAGCAGTTCTTC.

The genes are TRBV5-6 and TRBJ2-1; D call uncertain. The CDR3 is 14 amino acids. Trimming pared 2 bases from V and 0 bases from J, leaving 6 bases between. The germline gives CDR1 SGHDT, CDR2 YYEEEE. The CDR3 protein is CASSFSSSYNEQFF. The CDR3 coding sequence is TGTGCCAGCAGCTTTAGTAGCTCCTACAATGAGCAGTTCTTC.

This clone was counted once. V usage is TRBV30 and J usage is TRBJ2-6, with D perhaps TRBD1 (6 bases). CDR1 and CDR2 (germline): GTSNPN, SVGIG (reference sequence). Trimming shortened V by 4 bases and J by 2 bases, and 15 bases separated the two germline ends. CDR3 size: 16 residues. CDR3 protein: CAWILDRPTGANVLTF. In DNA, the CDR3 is TGTGCCTGGATTCTAGACAGGCCCACTGGGGCCAACGTCCTGACTTTC.

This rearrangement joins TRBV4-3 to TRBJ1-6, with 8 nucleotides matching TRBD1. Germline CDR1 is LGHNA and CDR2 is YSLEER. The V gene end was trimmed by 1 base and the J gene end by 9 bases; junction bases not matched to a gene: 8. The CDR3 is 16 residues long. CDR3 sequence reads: CASSQGFSGGGSPLHF. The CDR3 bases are TGCGCCAGCAGCCAAGGGTTTTCAGGGGGCGGTTCACCCCTCCACTTT.

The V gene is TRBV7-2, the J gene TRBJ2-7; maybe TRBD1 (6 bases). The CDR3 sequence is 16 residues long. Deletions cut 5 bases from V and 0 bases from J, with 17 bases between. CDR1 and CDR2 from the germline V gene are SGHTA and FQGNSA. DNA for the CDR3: TGTGCCAGCAGCCAAGATCGACAGGTGAGCTCCTACGAGCAGTACTTC. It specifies CASSQDRQVSSYEQYF.

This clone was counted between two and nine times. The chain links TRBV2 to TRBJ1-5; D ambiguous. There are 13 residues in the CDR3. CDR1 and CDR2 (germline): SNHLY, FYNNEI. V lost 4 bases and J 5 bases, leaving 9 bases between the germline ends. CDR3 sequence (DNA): TGTGCCAGCAGTGGGGCGAGGGATCAGCCCCAGCATTTT. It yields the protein CASSGARDQPQHF.

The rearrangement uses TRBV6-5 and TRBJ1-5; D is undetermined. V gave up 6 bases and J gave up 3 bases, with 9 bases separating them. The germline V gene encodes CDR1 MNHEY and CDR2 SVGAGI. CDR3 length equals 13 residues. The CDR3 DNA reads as TGTGCCAGCAGCCTGTCGGTCAATCAGCCCCAGCATTTT. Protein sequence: CASSLSVNQPQHF.

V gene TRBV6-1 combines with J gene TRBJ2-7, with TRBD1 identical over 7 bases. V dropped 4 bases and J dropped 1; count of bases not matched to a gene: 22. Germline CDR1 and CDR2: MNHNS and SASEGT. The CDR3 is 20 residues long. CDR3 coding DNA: TGTGCCAGCAGTGCGTTCTGGGGGCCCCTACCGGGACAGCCATCCTACGAGCAGTACTTC. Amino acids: CASSAFWGPLPGQPSYEQYF.

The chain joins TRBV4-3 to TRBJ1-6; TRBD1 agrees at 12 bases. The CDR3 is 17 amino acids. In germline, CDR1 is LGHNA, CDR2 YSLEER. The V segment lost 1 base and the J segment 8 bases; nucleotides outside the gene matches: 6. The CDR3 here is CASSQAGTGGFDSPLHF. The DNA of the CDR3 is TGCGCCAGCAGCCAAGCTGGGACAGGGGGCTTTGATTCACCCCTCCACTTT.

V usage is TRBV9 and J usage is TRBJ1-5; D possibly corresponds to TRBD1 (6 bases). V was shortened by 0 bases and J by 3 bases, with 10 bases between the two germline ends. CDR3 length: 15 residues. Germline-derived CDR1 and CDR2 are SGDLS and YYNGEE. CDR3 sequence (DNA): TGTGCCAGCAGCGTAGATTCAGGGGCCAATCAGCCCCAGCATTTT. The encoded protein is CASSVDSGANQPQHF.

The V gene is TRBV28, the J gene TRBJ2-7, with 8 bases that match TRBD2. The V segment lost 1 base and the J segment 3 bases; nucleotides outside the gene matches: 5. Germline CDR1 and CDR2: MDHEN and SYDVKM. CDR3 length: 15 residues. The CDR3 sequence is CASSLSGLAGYEQYF. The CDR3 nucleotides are TGTGCCAGCAGTTTATCCGGTCTAGCGGGCTACGAGCAGTACTTC.

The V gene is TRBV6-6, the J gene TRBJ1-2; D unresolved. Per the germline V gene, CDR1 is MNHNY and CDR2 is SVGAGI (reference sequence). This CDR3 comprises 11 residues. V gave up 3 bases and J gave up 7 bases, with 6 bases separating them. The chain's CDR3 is CASSYQAGYTF. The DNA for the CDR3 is TGTGCCAGCAGTTATCAGGCTGGCTACACCTTC.